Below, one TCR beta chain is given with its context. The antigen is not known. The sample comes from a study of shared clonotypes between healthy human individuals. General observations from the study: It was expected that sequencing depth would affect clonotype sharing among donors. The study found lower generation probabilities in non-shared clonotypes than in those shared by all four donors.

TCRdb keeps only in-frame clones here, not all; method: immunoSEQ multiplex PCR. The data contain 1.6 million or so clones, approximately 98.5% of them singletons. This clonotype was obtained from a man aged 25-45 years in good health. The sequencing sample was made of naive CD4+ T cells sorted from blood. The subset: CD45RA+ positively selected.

CDR3 sequence (DNA): TGTGCCAGCAGCTTGAAAGGGGTCTATGGCTACACCTTC. It yields the protein CASSLKGVYGYTF. V usage is TRBV5-5 and J usage is TRBJ1-2; possibly TRBD1 for D (5 bases). Germline lookup yields CDR1 SGHKS and CDR2 YYEKEE (reference sequence). Trimming took 1 base from V and 4 from J, leaving 8 bases between them. The CDR3 has 13 residues.